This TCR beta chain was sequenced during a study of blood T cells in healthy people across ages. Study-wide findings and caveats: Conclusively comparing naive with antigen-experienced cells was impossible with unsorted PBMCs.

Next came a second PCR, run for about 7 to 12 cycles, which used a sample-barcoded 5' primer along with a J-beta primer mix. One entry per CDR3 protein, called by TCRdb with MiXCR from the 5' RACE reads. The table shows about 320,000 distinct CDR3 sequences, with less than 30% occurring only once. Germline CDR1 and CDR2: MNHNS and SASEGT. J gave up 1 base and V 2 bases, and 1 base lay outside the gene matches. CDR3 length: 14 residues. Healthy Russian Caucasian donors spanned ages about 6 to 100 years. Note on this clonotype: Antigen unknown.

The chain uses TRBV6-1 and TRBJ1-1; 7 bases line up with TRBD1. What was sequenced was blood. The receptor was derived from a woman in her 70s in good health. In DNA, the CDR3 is TGTGCCAGCAGTGAACAGGGGGAGAACACTGAAGCTTTCTTT. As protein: CASSEQGENTEAFF.